The 16 T cell receptor beta chains presented below share a single source sample, sequenced in a study of OX40 agonist ivuxolimab in advanced cancers. The data were produced by immunoSEQ multiplex PCR, yet TCRdb's version contains in-frame clones alone and is incomplete. Counted here are fewer than 80,000 clones, about 90% occurring once; the ten biggest clones make up roughly 15%. Specimen: CD4+ or CD8+ T cells sorted from blood, collected in a trial of the OX40 agonist ivuxolimab. The receptors originated from an adult with an advanced solid tumor such as melanoma, head and neck, liver or kidney cancer.

This chain uses TRBV19 with TRBJ2-1, with 9 positions matching TRBD2. CDR1 LNHDA and CDR2 SQIVND come from the germline V gene (reference sequence). Losses at the gene ends were 3 bases for V and 2 bases for J; bases not matched to a gene: 5. CDR3 length: 16 residues. CDR3 residues: CASSILREGTYNEQFF. The CDR3 DNA is TGTGCCAGTAGTATTCTGCGGGAGGGGACCTACAATGAGCAGTTCTTC.

This chain joins TRBV27 and TRBJ2-1; the D is unclear. Trimming pared 3 bases from V and 8 bases from J, leaving 14 bases between. This CDR3 spans 14 amino acids. The germline V gene has CDR1 MNHEY and CDR2 SMNVEV (reference sequence). The CDR3 region is CASSLAGRFDEQFF. CDR3 nucleotides: TGTGCCAGCAGTTTGGCCGGACGGTTCGATGAGCAGTTCTTC.

This clone was recorded a few times. The CDR3 nucleotides are TGTGCCAGCGTGGGCGACAGGGAGCAAGAGACCCAGTACTTC. This translates into CASVGDREQETQYF. The chain has TRBV28 and TRBJ2-5, with TRBD1 matching 7 bases. V lost 8 bases and J lost 2; bases outside the gene matches: 8. This CDR3 is built from 14 residues. CDR1 MDHEN and CDR2 SYDVKM come from the germline V gene.

This clone was seen a single time. The rearrangement uses TRBV2 and TRBJ2-7; 7 nucleotides match TRBD2. The length of the CDR3 is 15 residues. CDR1 is SNHLY, CDR2 FYNNEI, per germline. The ends lost 3 bases at V and 7 bases at J; junction bases unmatched: 12. Here the CDR3 DNA reads TGTGCCAGCAGTGATGCTAGCGGAGTCCCTAGGGAGCAGTACTTC. Translation: CASSDASGVPREQYF.

This sequence joins TRBV7-9 and TRBJ2-7, with TRBD1 matching 7 bases. Germline V gene sequence: CDR1 SEHNR, CDR2 FQNEAQ (reference sequence). The CDR3 contains 14 residues. J lost 6 bases, V lost 5 bases, and 10 bases had no gene match. Written as DNA, the CDR3 is TGTGCCAGCAGCCCCGGACAGGAACTCCTCGAGCAGTACTTC. This translates into CASSPGQELLEQYF.

This sequence joins TRBV28 and TRBJ2-7; the D is unclear. The CDR3 extends over 13 amino acids. Trimming left V 6 bases short and J 3 bases short, with 12 bases between. Germline values: CDR1 MDHEN, CDR2 SYDVKM. The CDR3 is CASSPGLYYEQYF. The CDR3 nucleotides read TGTGCCAGCAGCCCGGGTCTTTACTACGAGCAGTACTTC.

The CDR3, as DNA: TGTGCTAGTGGTTTGGTAACGGATAGTCTAGTCGCCAATGAGCAGTTCTTC. Amino acid sequence: CASGLVTDSLVANEQFF. The chain couples TRBV12-5 to TRBJ2-1; D gene unclear. Germline CDR1 is LGHNT and CDR2 is FRNRAP. This CDR3 contains 17 residues. The V end was cut by 0 bases, the J end by 6 bases, with 18 bases between.

The chain joins TRBV7-9 to TRBJ2-7; D is possibly TRBD2 (5 bases). Germline assignment: CDR1 SEHNR and CDR2 FQNEAQ (reference sequence). This CDR3 contains 13 residues. Trimming pared 5 bases from V and 4 bases from J, leaving 12 bases between. The CDR3 DNA sequence: TGTGCCAGCAGCCCAAGAGAGGGTTACGAGCAGTACTTC. This translates into CASSPREGYEQYF. The entire variable domain, with the rest obtained from reference TRBV7-9 and TRBJ2-7, is as follows: DTGVSQNPRHKITKRGQNVTFRCDPISEHNRLYWYRQTLGQGPEFLTYFQNEAQLEKSRLLSDRFSAERPKGSFSTLEIQRTEQGDSAMYLCASSPREGYEQYFGPGTRLTVT.

The J gene is TRBJ2-5, the V gene TRBV30; 13 bases are a match to TRBD2. The J call may be faulty, since TRBJ2-7 better matches the DNA end. Germline assignment: CDR1 GTSNPN and CDR2 SVGIG (reference sequence). This CDR3 is built from 14 residues. The CDR3 spells CAGIWTSGSYEQYF. CDR3 nucleotide sequence: TGTGCCGGCATCTGGACTAGCGGGAGCTACGAGCAGTACTTC.

This sequence joins TRBV5-4 and TRBJ1-2; no definite D call. V lost 2 bases to trimming and J lost 3 bases, with 8 bases between them. Germline assignment: CDR1 SGHNT and CDR2 YYREEE (reference sequence). The CDR3 spans 13 residues. The CDR3 DNA sequence: TGTGCCAGCAGCTTTAGAGAATACTATGGCTACACCTTC. Its protein is CASSFREYYGYTF.

V and J are TRBV6-6 and TRBJ2-5; the D is unclear. The CDR3 has 14 amino acids. The germline V and J ends were trimmed by 0 bases and 2 bases, with 7 bases remaining between them. Germline V gives CDR1 MNHNY, CDR2 SVGAGI (reference sequence). Written as DNA, the CDR3 is TGTGCCAGCAGTTACTCATTGGGACAAGAGACCCAGTACTTC. Its translation: CASSYSLGQETQYF.

V usage is TRBV10-2 and J usage is TRBJ2-7; D is ambiguous. The germline CDR1 and CDR2 sequences are WSHSY and SAAADI. Trimming left V 7 bases short and J 6 bases short, with 13 bases between. CDR3 length: 12 residues. CDR3 loop: CASMTGSGEQYF. CDR3 nucleotide sequence: TGCGCCAGCATGACGGGTTCCGGCGAGCAGTACTTC.

The chain has TRBV19 and TRBJ2-7, with 9 bases that match TRBD2. The CDR3 contains 14 residues. Trimming took 6 bases from V and 2 from J; bases not matched to a gene: 5. In germline, CDR1 is LNHDA, CDR2 SQIVND (reference sequence). The CDR3 DNA reads TGTGCCAGTAGCTCCTTAGCGGGAGCCTACGAGCAGTACTTC. Translation: CASSSLAGAYEQYF.

This chain links TRBV5-1 with TRBJ2-7, with D possibly being TRBD1 (6 bases). V lost 4 bases, J lost 4 bases, and 18 bases lay in between. The CDR3 sequence is 15 residues long. Germline CDR1 is SGHRS and CDR2 is YFSETQ. The CDR3, as DNA: TGCGCCAGCAGCACCCGGGACATCGGAATATACGAGCAGTACTTC. Encoded protein: CASSTRDIGIYEQYF.

The rearrangement uses TRBV4-3 and TRBJ1-2; a weak D match, TRBD1 (5 bases). V dropped 0 bases and J dropped 4 bases, with 12 bases sitting between them. This CDR3 region has 15 residues. Germline assignment: CDR1 LGHNA and CDR2 YSLEER. CDR3 protein: CASSQDEGIGYGYTF. The CDR3 DNA sequence: TGCGCCAGCAGCCAAGATGAGGGGATCGGCTATGGCTACACCTTC.

Only a few counts were recorded for this clone. This chain links TRBV5-4 with TRBJ2-2; 9 bases match TRBD1. The CDR3 has 15 residues. Germline assignment: CDR1 SGHNT and CDR2 YYREEE (reference sequence). J gave up 4 bases and V 4 bases, and 5 bases lay outside the gene matches. In nucleotides, the CDR3 is TGTGCCAGCAGCGTGGGACAGGGACTCACCGGGGAGCTGTTTTTT. Protein product: CASSVGQGLTGELFF.